Below are 6 T cell receptor beta chains sequenced from a single sample in a study of shared clonotypes between healthy human individuals. Using immunoSEQ multiplex PCR, the repertoire was profiled, and TCRdb retains in-frame clones only, with some absent. Of roughly 720,000 clones in the sample, about 92% were seen once. Specimen: memory CD8+ T cells from PBMCs. Subset of the sample: CD45RO+ cells pooled with CCR7-negative TemRA cells. The receptors here all came from a man aged 18-30 years in good health. Some clones in this sample may be carry-over from other donors' samples.

A word on this clone: At the DNA level, this CDR3 is encoded by other sequences in the same sample as well. The J gene is TRBJ1-5, the V gene TRBV27; no definite D call. This CDR3 is 14 amino acids long. V gave up 2 bases and J gave up 7 bases, with 12 bases separating them. Germline lookup yields CDR1 MNHEY and CDR2 SMNVEV (reference sequence). CDR3 protein: CASSLLAGGQPQHF. DNA for the CDR3: TGTGCCAGCAGTTTACTCGCGGGCGGGCAGCCCCAGCATTTT.

The chain has TRBV19 and TRBJ1-1, with D unresolved. CDR1 and CDR2 (germline): LNHDA, SQIVND (reference sequence). The CDR3 has 13 amino acids. Trimming removed 3 bases at V and 3 bases at J, with 8 bases between. CDR3 residues: CASSIQSDTEAFF. The CDR3 DNA reads TGTGCCAGTAGTATTCAATCGGACACTGAAGCTTTCTTT.

This chain links TRBV27 with TRBJ2-7; tentatively, D is TRBD1 (7 bases). Germline CDR1 and CDR2: MNHEY and SMNVEV (reference sequence). The CDR3 runs to 15 residues. V was trimmed by 3 bases and J by 3 bases, leaving 15 bases between them. CDR3 protein: CASSFHRQGLYEQYF. CDR3 nucleotides: TGTGCCAGCAGTTTTCATAGACAGGGACTCTACGAGCAGTACTTC.

This clone was recorded once. The CDR3 region is CASSDGWGSQETQYF. CDR3 DNA sequence: TGCGCCAGCAGTGATGGATGGGGCAGTCAAGAGACCCAGTACTTC. V and J are TRBV10-2 and TRBJ2-5; tentatively, D is TRBD1 (5 bases). Trimming shortened V by 3 bases and J by 2 bases, and 13 bases separated the two germline ends. This CDR3 region has 15 residues. CDR1 and CDR2 from the germline V gene are WSHSY and SAAADI.

V and J are TRBV27 and TRBJ1-2; TRBD1 is a possible D gene (6 bases). V was trimmed by 2 bases and J by 2 bases, leaving 15 bases between them. The CDR3 totals 16 residues. Germline V gene sequence: CDR1 MNHEY, CDR2 SMNVEV (reference sequence). In DNA form, the CDR3 reads TGTGCCAGCAGTTTAGGGGGGGCCACTTTCAACTATGGCTACACCTTC. Translated: CASSLGGATFNYGYTF.

The chain joins TRBV4-1 to TRBJ2-1; the D gene is possibly TRBD1 (6 bases). V shed 1 base and J shed 4 bases, with 11 bases lying between them. Germline CDR1 and CDR2: MGHRA and YSYEKL. This CDR3 region has 15 residues. The CDR3 DNA reads TGCGCCAGCAGCCAAGTTTCAGGGGCGTACAATGAGCAGTTCTTC. This translates into CASSQVSGAYNEQFF.